These T cell receptor beta chains were read from a single sample in a study of CD8 T cells in Susac syndrome. Using its own MiXCR run on the immunoSEQ multiplex PCR reads, TCRdb lists one record per CDR3 protein. Of some 400,000 distinct CDR3 sequences listed, around 85% were seen once; the top ten hold approximately 0.11%. The sequencing sample was made of CD8+ T cells from PBMCs. Receptor source: a human donor with multiple sclerosis. CDR3s include the opening cysteine and the closing phenylalanine or tryptophan. Fields, in order: V gene, clone size, D gene, J gene, CDR3 protein, CDR3 DNA. D genes are given only for firm matches. The listing skips clone size in some rows; elsewhere it reads once, few, many or a size class.

v_call: TRBV4-1; clone_size: few; d_call: NA; j_call: TRBJ2-7; cdr3_aa: CASSQERGSYEQYF; cdr3_nt: TGCGCCAGCAGCCAAGAACGGGGCTCCTACGAGCAGTACTTC
v_call: TRBV5-6; clone_size: NA; d_call: TRBD1; j_call: TRBJ1-2; cdr3_aa: CASSLEGGVLYGYTF; cdr3_nt: TGTGCCAGCAGCTTGGAAGGGGGCGTACTCTATGGCTACACCTTC
v_call: TRBV28; clone_size: NA; d_call: NA; j_call: TRBJ2-7; cdr3_aa: CASSSLSDEQYF; cdr3_nt: TGTGCCAGCAGTTCGCTTTCGGACGAGCAGTACTTC
v_call: TRBV25-1; clone_size: NA; d_call: NA; j_call: TRBJ1-1; cdr3_aa: CASSASLNTEAFF; cdr3_nt: TGTGCCAGCAGTGCGAGCCTGAACACTGAAGCTTTCTTT
v_call: TRBV5-1; clone_size: NA; d_call: NA; j_call: TRBJ2-7; cdr3_aa: CASSPGTEGGLSYEQYF; cdr3_nt: TGCGCCAGCAGCCCCGGGACAGAGGGGGGTCTCTCCTACGAGCAGTACTTC
v_call: TRBV6-2/TRBV6-3; clone_size: NA; d_call: TRBD2; j_call: TRBJ2-1; cdr3_aa: CASSSSGGADEQFF; cdr3_nt: TGTGCCAGCAGTTCTAGCGGGGGGGCGGATGAGCAGTTCTTC
v_call: TRBV11-2; clone_size: NA; d_call: NA; j_call: TRBJ1-1; cdr3_aa: CASINHPNTEAFF; cdr3_nt: TGTGCCAGCATCAATCACCCGAACACTGAAGCTTTCTTT
v_call: TRBV7-9; clone_size: few; d_call: TRBD1; j_call: TRBJ1-2; cdr3_aa: CASSSTKNPGQGGGYTF; cdr3_nt: TGTGCCAGCAGCTCAACGAAAAATCCGGGACAGGGAGGCGGCTACACCTTC
v_call: TRBV11-2; clone_size: NA; d_call: NA; j_call: TRBJ2-7; cdr3_aa: CASSLVEGLTYEQYF; cdr3_nt: TGTGCCAGCAGCTTAGTCGAGGGGCTGACCTACGAGCAGTACTTC
v_call: TRBV11-2; clone_size: NA; d_call: NA; j_call: TRBJ1-5; cdr3_aa: CASRDQPQHF; cdr3_nt: TGTGCCAGCAGAGATCAGCCCCAGCATTTT
v_call: TRBV5-6; clone_size: NA; d_call: NA; j_call: TRBJ1-1; cdr3_aa: CASSLAFANTEAFF; cdr3_nt: TGTGCCAGCAGCTTGGCCTTTGCGAACACTGAAGCTTTCTTT
v_call: TRBV27; clone_size: few; d_call: NA; j_call: TRBJ2-7; cdr3_aa: CATEQGYEQYF; cdr3_nt: TGTGCCACCGAACAGGGCTACGAGCAGTACTTC
v_call: TRBV27; clone_size: NA; d_call: NA; j_call: TRBJ2-1; cdr3_aa: CASRQTGAYNEQFF; cdr3_nt: TGTGCCAGCAGGCAGACTGGGGCCTACAATGAGCAGTTCTTC
v_call: TRBV11-2; clone_size: NA; d_call: NA; j_call: TRBJ2-7; cdr3_aa: CASSPRDGASLGGYEQYF; cdr3_nt: TGTGCCAGCAGCCCCCGGGACGGCGCATCCCTCGGGGGTTACGAGCAGTACTTC
v_call: TRBV3-1; clone_size: once; d_call: NA; j_call: TRBJ1-5; cdr3_aa: CASSQTTGDQPQHF; cdr3_nt: TGTGCCAGCAGCCAAACGACAGGAGATCAGCCCCAGCATTTT
v_call: TRBV6-5; clone_size: NA; d_call: TRBD1; j_call: TRBJ1-2; cdr3_aa: CASSYTGQASGYTF; cdr3_nt: TGTGCCAGCAGTTACACGGGACAGGCGAGTGGCTACACCTTC
v_call: TRBV6-1; clone_size: NA; d_call: NA; j_call: TRBJ1-1; cdr3_aa: CASSDNGDTEAFF; cdr3_nt: TGTGCCAGCAGTGACAATGGGGACACTGAAGCTTTCTTT
v_call: TRBV30; clone_size: NA; d_call: NA; j_call: TRBJ2-7; cdr3_aa: CAWTSSGPPYEQYF; cdr3_nt: TGTGCCTGGACCTCGAGCGGACCTCCCTACGAGCAGTACTTC
v_call: TRBV30; clone_size: NA; d_call: NA; j_call: TRBJ2-2; cdr3_aa: CAWTPFPTSGELFF; cdr3_nt: TGTGCCTGGACTCCCTTCCCAACATCCGGGGAGCTGTTTTTT
v_call: TRBV3-1; clone_size: once; d_call: NA; j_call: TRBJ2-7; cdr3_aa: CASSQVGGTTHYEQYF; cdr3_nt: TGTGCCAGCAGCCAAGTTGGCGGAACCACCCACTACGAGCAGTACTTC
v_call: TRBV6-5; clone_size: few; d_call: NA; j_call: TRBJ1-1; cdr3_aa: CASRQVFFMNTEAFF; cdr3_nt: TGTGCCAGCAGACAGGTTTTTTTCATGAACACTGAAGCTTTCTTT
v_call: TRBV4-1; clone_size: NA; d_call: NA; j_call: TRBJ2-3; cdr3_aa: CASSQAGRGADTQYF; cdr3_nt: TGCGCCAGCAGCCAGGCGGGACGGGGGGCGGATACGCAGTATTTT
v_call: TRBV7-6; clone_size: NA; d_call: NA; j_call: TRBJ2-7; cdr3_aa: CASSPTGTGEQYF; cdr3_nt: TGTGCCAGCAGCCCAACAGGGACGGGGGAGCAGTACTTC
v_call: TRBV29-1; clone_size: NA; d_call: NA; j_call: TRBJ1-2; cdr3_aa: CSVDKGGDGYTF; cdr3_nt: TGCAGCGTTGATAAGGGAGGAGATGGCTACACCTTC
v_call: TRBV24-1; clone_size: NA; d_call: NA; j_call: TRBJ2-1; cdr3_aa: CATSDSDLVDEQFF; cdr3_nt: TGTGCCACCAGTGATTCGGACCTAGTCGATGAGCAGTTCTTC
v_call: TRBV2; clone_size: NA; d_call: TRBD2; j_call: TRBJ2-1; cdr3_aa: CASSESSGVRHEQFF; cdr3_nt: TGTGCCAGCAGTGAGAGTAGCGGGGTCCGCCATGAGCAGTTCTTC
v_call: TRBV15; clone_size: NA; d_call: NA; j_call: TRBJ1-5; cdr3_aa: CATSYGLSNQPQHF; cdr3_nt: TGTGCCACCTCCTACGGCCTCAGCAATCAGCCCCAGCATTTT
v_call: TRBV19; clone_size: NA; d_call: NA; j_call: TRBJ2-1; cdr3_aa: CASSEDGYNEQFF; cdr3_nt: TGTGCCAGTAGCGAGGACGGGTACAATGAGCAGTTCTTC
v_call: TRBV4-1; clone_size: NA; d_call: TRBD2; j_call: TRBJ2-1; cdr3_aa: CASSQGLLAGNNEQFF; cdr3_nt: TGCGCCAGCAGCCAGGGCTTACTAGCGGGTAACAATGAGCAGTTCTTC
v_call: TRBV7-6; clone_size: NA; d_call: NA; j_call: TRBJ1-1; cdr3_aa: CASSRKGMRNTEAFF; cdr3_nt: TGTGCCAGCAGTAGGAAGGGAATGAGGAACACTGAAGCTTTCTTT
v_call: TRBV6-1; clone_size: NA; d_call: NA; j_call: TRBJ2-7; cdr3_aa: CASTPPAHYTDEQYF; cdr3_nt: TGTGCCAGCACCCCTCCGGCACATTACACTGACGAGCAGTACTTC
v_call: TRBV7-2; clone_size: once; d_call: NA; j_call: TRBJ1-6; cdr3_aa: CASSLGQTYAFNSPLHF; cdr3_nt: TGTGCCAGCAGCTTAGGACAGACGTACGCGTTTAATTCACCCCTCCACTTT
v_call: TRBV29-1; clone_size: NA; d_call: TRBD1; j_call: TRBJ1-1; cdr3_aa: CSVDGTENTEAFF; cdr3_nt: TGCAGCGTTGATGGGACAGAAAACACTGAAGCTTTCTTT
v_call: TRBV6-2/TRBV6-3; clone_size: NA; d_call: NA; j_call: TRBJ2-1; cdr3_aa: CASTWGAYNEQFF; cdr3_nt: TGTGCCAGCACCTGGGGGGCCTACAATGAGCAGTTCTTC
v_call: TRBV12-5; clone_size: once; d_call: NA; j_call: TRBJ2-1; cdr3_aa: CASGLPPSPGTHSYNEQFF; cdr3_nt: TGTGCTAGTGGTTTGCCCCCGAGTCCAGGGACCCACTCCTACAATGAGCAGTTCTTC
v_call: TRBV6-1; clone_size: once; d_call: TRBD2; j_call: TRBJ2-3; cdr3_aa: CASSDVVAGGRDTQYF; cdr3_nt: TGTGCCAGCAGTGACGTGGTAGCGGGGGGCCGAGATACGCAGTATTTT
v_call: TRBV10-3; clone_size: NA; d_call: NA; j_call: TRBJ1-4; cdr3_aa: CAISPVEAGDNEKLFF; cdr3_nt: TGTGCCATCAGCCCAGTGGAGGCAGGAGATAATGAAAAACTGTTTTTT
v_call: TRBV12-3/TRBV12-4; clone_size: NA; d_call: NA; j_call: TRBJ2-1; cdr3_aa: CASSLDRADEQFF; cdr3_nt: TGTGCCAGCAGTTTAGACAGGGCCGATGAGCAGTTCTTC
v_call: TRBV6-1; clone_size: NA; d_call: TRBD2; j_call: TRBJ2-2; cdr3_aa: CATPGASGAPGTGELFF; cdr3_nt: TGTGCCACCCCCGGGGCTAGCGGGGCCCCGGGGACCGGGGAGCTGTTTTTT
v_call: TRBV28; clone_size: NA; d_call: TRBD1; j_call: TRBJ2-1; cdr3_aa: CASSNRDRSYNEQFF; cdr3_nt: TGTGCCAGCAGCAACCGGGACAGGTCCTACAATGAGCAGTTCTTC
v_call: TRBV5-1; clone_size: NA; d_call: NA; j_call: TRBJ2-7; cdr3_aa: CASSESLDESSYEQYF; cdr3_nt: TGCGCCAGCAGCGAATCCTTGGACGAGAGCTCCTACGAGCAGTACTTC
v_call: TRBV5-6; clone_size: NA; d_call: TRBD1; j_call: TRBJ1-5; cdr3_aa: CASSFDRGSQPQHF; cdr3_nt: TGTGCCAGCAGCTTCGACAGGGGGAGTCAGCCCCAGCATTTT
v_call: TRBV28; clone_size: NA; d_call: NA; j_call: TRBJ1-5; cdr3_aa: CASGSRDLGDQPQHF; cdr3_nt: TGTGCCAGCGGTTCACGGGATCTTGGGGATCAGCCCCAGCATTTT
v_call: TRBV6-1; clone_size: few; d_call: NA; j_call: TRBJ1-5; cdr3_aa: CASKRGSFNQPQHF; cdr3_nt: TGTGCCAGCAAACGTGGCAGCTTCAATCAGCCCCAGCATTTT
v_call: TRBV30; clone_size: NA; d_call: NA; j_call: TRBJ1-1; cdr3_aa: CAWSFHYMNTEAFF; cdr3_nt: TGTGCCTGGAGTTTTCATTACATGAACACTGAAGCTTTCTTT
v_call: TRBV20-1; clone_size: NA; d_call: NA; j_call: TRBJ2-4; cdr3_aa: CSARDIRGRFGIQYF; cdr3_nt: TGCAGTGCTAGAGATATACGGGGGCGGTTTGGCATTCAGTACTTC
v_call: TRBV4-1; clone_size: once; d_call: TRBD1; j_call: TRBJ1-1; cdr3_aa: CVSAGGQDAFF; cdr3_nt: TGCGTCAGCGCCGGCGGACAGGATGCTTTCTTT
v_call: TRBV6-6; clone_size: few; d_call: NA; j_call: TRBJ2-3; cdr3_aa: CASSYIPNTDTQYF; cdr3_nt: TGTGCCAGCAGTTACATCCCGAACACAGATACGCAGTATTTT
v_call: TRBV11-2; clone_size: NA; d_call: NA; j_call: TRBJ2-5; cdr3_aa: CASSTYQDTQETQYF; cdr3_nt: TGTGCCAGCAGCACCTATCAGGATACTCAAGAGACCCAGTACTTC
v_call: TRBV6-6; clone_size: NA; d_call: NA; j_call: TRBJ2-1; cdr3_aa: CASSYSVGAGNEQFF; cdr3_nt: TGTGCCAGCAGTTACTCGGTTGGGGCGGGCAATGAGCAGTTCTTC